The clone carrying this T cell receptor (beta chain) occurred once. The antigen remains unidentified. The record originates from a study of shared clonotypes between healthy human individuals. Study-wide context: Each donor contributed plates that comprised three CD4 naive, three CD4 memory, two CD8 naive and one CD8 memory.

Splitting of CD4+ cells produced CD45RA+ naive and CD45RA-negative memory subsets. Germline V gene sequence: CDR1 MNHEY, CDR2 SMNVEV (reference sequence). This CDR3 comprises 15 residues. V was shortened by 4 bases and J by 0 bases, with 11 bases between the two germline ends. Study-wide findings and caveats: Enrolling few donors narrowed the genetic and exposure-history diversity that was represented.

It was about 180 ng DNA, around 32,000 T cell genomes, that sorted-subset replicate PCRs used. Method: immunoSEQ multiplex PCR; TCRdb's copy keeps in-frame clones and lacks some. Found here are 2.3 million or so clones, over 90% of them singletons; the top ten hold 0.39%. The TCR comes from a man between 18 and 29 years old in good health. Some clones in this sample may be carry-over from other donors' samples. The sample comprised naive CD4+ T cells from PBMCs. Subset in this sample: CD45RA+ positively selected. This chain links TRBV27 with TRBJ2-3; D gene ambiguous. The CDR3 region is CASSSLSVSTDTQYF. The CDR3 DNA sequence: TGTGCCAGCAGTTCCCTATCAGTTAGCACAGATACGCAGTATTTT.